This T cell receptor beta chain is from a study of blood T cell repertoires in COVID-19. For the study at large: Sites across the United States, Italy and Spain contributed samples from acute and convalescent COVID-19. From T cells, B-cell-depleted T cells, or PBMCs came the material, which was cDNA or gDNA.

This clone was counted a few times. The repertoire was sequenced with immunoSEQ multiplex PCR; TCRdb's copy has only in-frame clones and lacks some. The sample comprises around 160,000 clones, 90% of which are singletons, and around 17% rests with the top ten. CDR1 is MNHEY and CDR2 is SVGAGI in the germline V gene. There are 14 residues in the CDR3. V lost 0 bases, J lost 8 bases, and 13 bases lay in between. The source is a man in his 60s with active or convalescent COVID-19. Input material: peripheral blood. The chain has TRBV6-5 and TRBJ1-2; D possibly corresponds to TRBD1 (6 bases). Written as DNA, the CDR3 is TGTGCCAGCAGTTACTCGTCCAGGGGTGGGGGCTACACCTTC. Translated: CASSYSSRGGGYTF.